These T cell receptor beta chains were read from a single sample in a study of T cells in Graves' hyperthyroidism and ophthalmopathy. MiXCR, run by TCRdb on the multiplex PCR reads, gives a single entry per CDR3 protein. The sample holds about 260,000 distinct CDR3 sequences, roughly 17% seen once. The sample was blood. These receptors all come from a woman under 30 with Graves' ophthalmopathy. Both conserved end residues are part of each CDR3. A D gene is named only where the DNA matches it firmly. Part of the rows lack a size; the others show once, few, many or a class for expanded clones.

TRBJ2-7 | TRBV7-8 | - | - | TGTGCCAGCAGCTTAGTTATCCAGGGAATATACGAGCAGTACTTC | CASSLVIQGIYEQYF
TRBJ2-1 | TRBV5-4 | many | - | TGTGCCAGCAGCCCCGAGGGCCTTTCCAATGAGCAGTTCTTC | CASSPEGLSNEQFF
TRBJ2-1 | TRBV27 | many | TRBD2 | TGTGCCAGCAGTTTAAACGGACTAGCGGGAGCTAATGAGCAGTTCTTC | CASSLNGLAGANEQFF
TRBJ1-6 | TRBV6-1 | many | - | TGTGCCAGCAGTTATTTGAGCCAAGACTCCTATAATTCACCCCTCCACTTT | CASSYLSQDSYNSPLHF
TRBJ2-1 | TRBV7-3 | many | TRBD2 | TGTGCCAGCAGCTTAAAGGACTTGGGGACTAGCGGCTACAATGAGCAGTTCTTC | CASSLKDLGTSGYNEQFF
TRBJ1-4 | TRBV20-1 | many | - | TGCAGTGCTAGACTACTGAGACAGTCTAATGAAAAACTGTTTTTT | CSARLLRQSNEKLFF
TRBJ2-1 | TRBV11-2 | many | TRBD2 | TGTGCCAGCAGCTCGTGGGGTAGCGGGGGAGTCGAAGTCCCCCACAATGAGCAGTTCTTC | CASSSWGSGGVEVPHNEQFF
TRBJ1-5 | TRBV20-1 | many | - | TGCAGTGCTAGGGACCCCGGAAATCAGCCCCAGCATTTT | CSARDPGNQPQHF
TRBJ1-3 | TRBV28 | - | TRBD1 | TGTGCCAGCAGGAGCTTAAGGGCAGGGGGCCCGGGGAACACCACATATTTT | CASRSLRAGGPGNTTYF
TRBJ1-1 | TRBV5-1 | many | TRBD1 | TGCGCCAGCAGCTTTGGACAGGGCACTGAAGCTTTCTTT | CASSFGQGTEAFF
TRBJ1-4 | TRBV20-1 | many | - | TGCAGTGCTTGGGCCCCCAGGGCAACTAATGAAAAACTGTTTTTT | CSAWAPRATNEKLFF
TRBJ2-5 | TRBV29-1 | many | - | TGCAGCGTCGTCCGGGCCCAGGAGACCCAGTACTTC | CSVVRAQETQYF
TRBJ2-7 | TRBV5-1 | many | - | TGCGCCAGCAGCTTGACGACGGCTTGGGACGAGCAGTACTTC | CASSLTTAWDEQYF
TRBJ1-4 | TRBV6-1 | few | - | TGTGCCAGCAGCAGACTGAGAACTAATGAAAAACTGTTTTTT | CASSRLRTNEKLFF